The 15 T cell receptor beta chains in this list originate from one sample, sequenced in a study of cytomegalovirus exposure and HLA in healthy donors. 60 Vbeta and 13 Jbeta primers were used in PCR. The table came from immunoSEQ multiplex PCR; TCRdb's copy has only in-frame clones and leaves some out. The repertoire holds around 170,000 clones, with approximately 80% as singletons. The sequenced sample consisted of PBMCs. The receptors come from a woman between 50 and 59 years old in good health and CMV-seronegative.

The gene calls are TRBV29-1 and TRBJ1-3; TRBD1 matches at 7 bases. Unmatched junction bases numbered 7, after V lost 3 bases and J lost 2 bases. The CDR3 contains 15 residues. CDR1 SQVTM and CDR2 ANQGSEA come from the germline V gene. DNA for the CDR3: TGCAGCGTTGATATGACAGGGCCCCCTGGAAACACCATATATTTT. This gives the protein CSVDMTGPPGNTIYF.

The rearrangement uses TRBV5-6 and TRBJ2-7; tentative D call: TRBD1 (6 bases). Deletions cut 0 bases from V and 4 bases from J, with 14 bases between. The CDR3 extends over 15 amino acids. In germline, CDR1 is SGHDT, CDR2 YYEEEE. CDR3 sequence (DNA): TGTGCCAGCAGCTTGGACCCCCAGGGGATGTACGAGCAGTACTTC. Amino acids: CASSLDPQGMYEQYF.

This sequence joins TRBV27 and TRBJ2-5, with 9 nucleotides matching TRBD1. The V and J ends lost 5 bases and 5 bases, in that order; junction bases with no gene match: 12. The germline CDR1 and CDR2 sequences are MNHEY and SMNVEV (reference sequence). This CDR3 is 16 amino acids long. The CDR3 nucleotides read TGTGCCAGCAGTGACAGCCACAGGGGGCGCCGGGAGACCCAGTACTTC. Residues: CASSDSHRGRRETQYF.

To note about this clone: This CDR3 is also generated by other DNA sequences in the sample. This chain connects TRBV5-6 to TRBJ1-4, with 7 bases identical to TRBD1. The junction had 2 bases not matched to a gene; V was cut back by 2 bases and J by 7 bases. Germline V lookup: CDR1 SGHDT, CDR2 YYEEEE. The CDR3 sequence is 13 residues long. The CDR3 DNA is TGTGCCAGCAGCTTTGACAGGGCTGAAAAACTGTTTTTT. This sequence encodes CASSFDRAEKLFF.

The chain couples TRBV23-1 to TRBJ2-7, with TRBD1 as a possible D gene (5 bases). TRBV23-1 is annotated as an ORF whose role is uncertain. Trimming removed 2 bases from V and 1 base from J, with 15 bases in between. This CDR3 spans 16 amino acids. The CDR3 spells CASSQSNQGFSYEQYF. The DNA for the CDR3 is TGCGCCAGCAGTCAAAGTAATCAGGGATTTTCCTACGAGCAGTACTTC.

This clone occurred once. The J gene is TRBJ2-3, the V gene TRBV19; D is possibly TRBD2 (5 bases). V shed 3 bases and J shed 3 bases, with 10 bases lying between them. Per the germline V gene, CDR1 is LNHDA and CDR2 is SQIVND (reference sequence). This CDR3 contains 14 residues. The CDR3 sequence is CASSIGSGTDTQYF. CDR3 nucleotide sequence: TGTGCCAGTAGTATCGGCTCGGGGACAGATACGCAGTATTTT.

A few counts support this clone. V usage is TRBV7-8 and J usage is TRBJ2-1; TRBD1 agrees at 7 bases. The V gene's germline CDR1 is SGHVS and CDR2 FQNEAQ. The V and J ends lost 1 base and 9 bases, in that order; junction bases with no gene match: 12. This CDR3 has 16 amino acids. The CDR3 DNA follows: TGTGCCAGCAGCTTAGGGGGAACAGGACAGGCGGGTGAGCAGTTCTTC. Protein product: CASSLGGTGQAGEQFF. Filled out from reference TRBV7-8 and TRBJ2-1, the complete variable domain reads GAGVSQSPRYKVAKRGQDVALRCDPISGHVSLFWYQQALGQGPEFLTYFQNEAQLDKSGLPSDRFFAERPEGSVSTLKIQRTQQEDSAVYLCASSLGGTGQAGEQFFGPGTRLTVL.

The chain carries TRBV6-5 and TRBJ1-1, with 9 positions matching TRBD1. The germline CDR1 and CDR2 sequences are MNHEY and SVGAGI. V lost 6 bases and J lost 7; bases outside the gene matches: 6. The CDR3 has 13 residues. CDR3 sequence reads: CASRQGAGGEAFF. In nucleotides, the CDR3 is TGTGCCAGCAGACAGGGGGCTGGAGGTGAAGCTTTCTTT.

The chain employs TRBV5-4 and TRBJ2-2; no clear D gene. This CDR3 has 15 residues. V was pared by 5 bases and J by 5 bases, with 16 bases between. Germline loops: CDR1 SGHNT, CDR2 YYREEE (reference sequence). This CDR3 is CASRLGELSTGELFF. In DNA, the CDR3 is TGTGCCAGCAGATTAGGAGAATTGTCGACCGGGGAGCTGTTTTTT.

This sequence joins TRBV28 and TRBJ1-5; no clear D gene. Trimming removed 5 bases at V and 4 bases at J, with 12 bases between. The CDR3 runs to 14 residues. Germline CDR1 reads MDHEN; CDR2 reads SYDVKM. As DNA, the CDR3 is TGTGCCAGCAGTGAACGGGGAGTAAATCAGCCCCAGCATTTT. Translated, it gives CASSERGVNQPQHF.

The chain uses TRBV5-1 and TRBJ2-3, with D perhaps matching TRBD1 (5 bases). Germline assignment: CDR1 SGHRS and CDR2 YFSETQ. CDR3 length: 13 residues. Trimming removed 4 bases from V and 5 bases from J, with 11 bases in between. This CDR3 reads CASSEGARDTQYF. CDR3 sequence (DNA): TGCGCCAGCAGCGAAGGGGCACGAGATACGCAGTATTTT.

The gene calls are TRBV11-2 and TRBJ1-2; tentatively, D is TRBD1 (5 bases). Germline CDR1 SGHAT, CDR2 FQNNGV. There are 19 residues in the CDR3. The V and J ends lost 5 bases and 5 bases respectively, with 30 bases between them. Here the CDR3 reads CASSITHTPSGLAGYGYTF. The CDR3 DNA is TGTGCCAGCAGCATAACCCATACGCCGTCAGGGCTTGCGGGGTATGGCTACACCTTC.

The J gene is TRBJ2-2, the V gene TRBV19; 8 bases are shared with TRBD2. Trimming removed 3 bases from V and 6 bases from J; junction bases left unmatched: 3. This CDR3 spans 14 amino acids. Germline V lookup: CDR1 LNHDA, CDR2 SQIVND (reference sequence). The CDR3 DNA reads TGTGCCAGTAGTATTGGCGGGGGGTCCGGGGAGCTGTTTTTT. It is translated as CASSIGGGSGELFF.

This chain uses TRBV5-1 with TRBJ2-5; 8 bases align to TRBD1. Germline assignment: CDR1 SGHRS and CDR2 YFSETQ. The CDR3 spans 14 residues. Trimming at V came to 4 bases and at J to 2 bases, leaving 4 bases not matched to a gene. The CDR3 spells CASSLRTGQETQYF. The CDR3 nucleotides are TGCGCCAGCAGCCTTCGGACAGGGCAAGAGACCCAGTACTTC.

This clone was recorded a few times. The chain is built from TRBV4-1 and TRBJ1-2; 8 nucleotides line up with TRBD1. Germline V gene lookup returns CDR1 MGHRA and CDR2 YSYEKL. The CDR3 contains 14 residues. The J segment lost 4 bases and the V segment lost 1 base, leaving 2 bases of the junction unmatched. The chain's CDR3 is CASSQGDRGYGYTF. CDR3 sequence (DNA): TGCGCCAGCAGCCAAGGAGACAGGGGCTATGGCTACACCTTC.